Detailed here is one T cell receptor beta chain. Its antigen is still unknown. The data were taken from a study of T cells in Graves' hyperthyroidism and ophthalmopathy. Study-level results: Blood also contained most expanded thyroid clonotypes above 0.001. Model predictions of ophthalmopathy came a median about six months before onset.

Under 3 months was the duration of disease in ophthalmopathy patients, who also had a Clinical Activity Score of at least 3 and a NOSPECS grade of at least 4. Patients with uncontrolled infections, other autoimmune diseases, pregnancy or lactation were excluded. The CDR3 has 14 amino acids. Deletions cut 4 bases from V and 1 base from J, with 11 bases between. Germline V gene data show CDR1 as LNHDA and CDR2 as SQIVND (reference sequence). Amplification of TCR beta CDR3 regions used RNA as the template. First-round RT-PCR targeting the TCR CDR3 was performed with the HTBI primer set. TCRdb passed the multiplex PCR reads through MiXCR, listing each CDR3 protein once. The repertoire holds about 600,000 distinct CDR3 sequences, with 14% as singletons.

The specimen was blood. V and J are TRBV19 and TRBJ2-7, with D possibly TRBD1 on 5 matching bases. This clonotype originated in a young woman with Graves' ophthalmopathy. The CDR3 spells CASSNGHSSYEQYF. For the CDR3, the DNA is TGTGCCAGTAGTAACGGACACTCGTCCTACGAGCAGTACTTC.